The present entry profiles one TCR beta chain with its context. TCRdb re-derived calls from the 5' RACE reads in MiXCR, one entry per CDR3 protein. The data show 70,000 or so distinct CDR3 sequences, less than 20% seen once. This entry is derived from a study of HIV-infected patients and healthy controls. Trimming stripped 6 bases from V and 7 bases from J, with 19 bases between. The germline gives CDR1 MGHRA, CDR2 YSYEKL. The CDR3 totals 14 residues. Sequences were obtained from CD4+ T cells from blood. The sequence derives from a human donor in good health. This rearrangement joins TRBV4-1 to TRBJ2-7; D is ambiguous. The CDR3 nucleotides read TGCGCCAGCAGGGCACCGGGCACCTTCTCGGAGCAGTACTTC. This gives the protein CASRAPGTFSEQYF.